Listed below are T cell receptor beta chains from one sample, sequenced in a study of cytomegalovirus exposure and HLA in healthy donors. Here immunoSEQ multiplex PCR was the method, and the copy in TCRdb shows in-frame clones only, minus some. The sample yields 100,000 to 150,000 clones, 80% to 85% seen once. Input material: PBMCs. Receptors originate from a middle-aged woman in good health and CMV-seronegative. Each CDR3 is given with its conserved first and last residue. A D gene is named only where the DNA matches it firmly. Only part of the rows carry a size: once, few, many, or a class if the clone is expanded.

length,V,D,J,size,CDR3,DNA
16,TRBV28,.,TRBJ1-3,once,CASSLGVGGSGNTIYF,TGTGCCAGCAGTTTAGGGGTAGGGGGCTCTGGAAACACCATATATTTT
19,TRBV21-1,.,TRBJ2-7,.,CASSTCFGRSFFYSYEQYF,TGTGCCAGCAGCACCTGCTTCGGGAGGAGTTTCTTCTACTCCTACGAGCAGTACTTC
16,TRBV28,TRBD2,TRBJ2-3,.,CASRPLGGKVIHTQYF,TGTGCCAGCAGACCCCTGGGGGGGAAAGTAATACATACGCAGTATTTT
15,TRBV18,.,TRBJ2-1,.,CASSPPGRTLNEQFF,TGTGCCAGCTCACCACCGGGAAGGACTCTAAATGAGCAGTTCTTC
15,TRBV5-1,TRBD1,TRBJ2-1,.,CASSLGDRDYNEQFF,TGCGCCAGCAGCTTGGGGGACAGAGACTACAATGAGCAGTTCTTC
15,TRBV5-6,TRBD2,TRBJ2-3,.,CASSLTGGARDTQYF,TGTGCCAGCAGCTTGACGGGGGGGGCCAGGGATACGCAGTATTTT
15,TRBV29-1,.,TRBJ2-7,.,CSVDKHGIWSYEQYF,TGCAGCGTTGATAAACACGGGATTTGGTCCTACGAGCAGTACTTC
15,TRBV5-6,.,TRBJ1-5,.,CASSLGLDRNQPQHF,TGTGCCAGCAGCTTGGGTCTGGACAGAAATCAGCCCCAGCATTTT
15,TRBV5-1,TRBD1,TRBJ1-4,.,CASSLLTGGAEKLFF,TGCGCCAGCAGCTTGTTGACAGGGGGGGCTGAAAAACTGTTTTTT
15,TRBV10-1,TRBD1,TRBJ1-1,few,CASSEKGQGGTEAFF,TGCGCCAGCAGTGAGAAGGGACAGGGTGGAACTGAAGCTTTCTTT
15,TRBV6-1,.,TRBJ1-2,once,CASNPGHIGDYGYTF,TGTGCCAGCAACCCCGGCCACATAGGAGATTATGGCTACACCTTC
15,TRBV7-9,TRBD1,TRBJ1-1,.,CASSFRQGMNTEAFF,TGTGCCAGCAGCTTCCGACAGGGGATGAACACTGAAGCTTTCTTT
20,TRBV11-3,.,TRBJ2-3,.,CASSLVARSQVVLCTDTQYF,TGTGCCAGCAGCTTAGTCGCTCGGTCGCAGGTAGTCCTTTGCACAGATACGCAGTATTTT
15,TRBV6-5,.,TRBJ2-1,once,CASRGAGSVGNEQFF,TGTGCCAGCAGGGGAGCGGGCTCGGTGGGGAATGAGCAGTTCTTC
18,TRBV7-9,TRBD1,TRBJ2-1,.,CASSLATKTGGRDNEQFF,TGTGCCAGCAGCTTAGCGACGAAGACAGGGGGCCGGGACAATGAGCAGTTCTTC
16,TRBV19,.,TRBJ2-1,once,CASSIASGPPYNEQFF,TGTGCCAGTAGTATAGCCTCAGGGCCCCCCTACAATGAGCAGTTCTTC
15,TRBV9,TRBD1,TRBJ1-1,once,CASSVVGQGPNEAFF,TGTGCCAGCAGCGTAGTTGGACAGGGGCCGAATGAAGCTTTCTTT
13,TRBV19,.,TRBJ2-3,.,CASSIQGTDTQYF,TGTGCCAGTAGTATTCAGGGGACAGATACGCAGTATTTT
18,TRBV27,TRBD2,TRBJ2-1,.,CASSGGLAGRISYNEQFF,TGTGCCAGCAGTGGGGGACTAGCGGGAAGGATCTCCTACAATGAGCAGTTCTTC
12,TRBV11-2,.,TRBJ1-2,once,CASSLSGDGYTF,TGTGCCAGCAGCTTATCAGGCGATGGCTACACCTTC
17,TRBV7-2,TRBD2,TRBJ2-3,.,CASSRASGGVGTDTQYF,TGTGCCAGCAGCCGAGCTAGCGGGGGAGTTGGGACAGATACGCAGTATTTT
14,TRBV7-3,.,TRBJ2-1,.,CASSSTVGGQEQFF,TGTGCCAGCAGCTCCACCGTGGGGGGACAGGAGCAGTTCTTC
14,TRBV2,TRBD2,TRBJ2-5,.,CASRKAGGLETQYF,TGTGCCAGCAGGAAAGCGGGGGGGCTTGAGACCCAGTACTTC
15,TRBV5-4,TRBD2,TRBJ2-7,.,CASSLTSGGSYEQYF,TGTGCCAGCAGCCTGACTAGCGGGGGCTCTTACGAGCAGTACTTC
14,TRBV6-5,TRBD1,TRBJ2-4,.,CASSWTGGVDIQYF,TGTGCCAGCAGTTGGACAGGGGGTGTTGACATTCAGTACTTC
15,TRBV29-1,TRBD1,TRBJ1-1,.,CSVATTGGAATEAFF,TGCAGCGTTGCGACGACAGGGGGCGCGGCCACTGAAGCTTTCTTT
14,TRBV7-9,TRBD1,TRBJ1-2,.,CASSSGTEAYGYTF,TGTGCCAGCAGCTCCGGGACAGAGGCCTATGGCTACACCTTC
15,TRBV6-1,TRBD1,TRBJ1-1,few,CASRRNIDRVTEAFF,TGTGCCAGCAGGCGAAACATAGACAGGGTGACTGAAGCTTTCTTT
16,TRBV25-1,TRBD1,TRBJ1-1,.,CASSETGTGMNTEAFF,TGTGCCAGCAGTGAAACCGGGACAGGGATGAACACTGAAGCTTTCTTT
15,TRBV2,.,TRBJ2-5,.,CASSEQGGPTISQYF,TGTGCCAGCAGTGAACAGGGGGGCCCCACAATTTCCCAGTACTTC
16,TRBV28,.,TRBJ1-5,.,CASSLSGPEGYQPQHF,TGTGCCAGCAGTTTAAGCGGGCCTGAGGGTTATCAGCCCCAGCATTTT
12,TRBV10-1,TRBD2,TRBJ2-1,.,CARLAPYNEQFF,TGCGCCAGACTAGCGCCCTACAATGAGCAGTTCTTC
14,TRBV19,TRBD1,TRBJ1-1,.,CASSTGQGVTEAFF,TGTGCCAGTAGTACCGGACAGGGTGTAACTGAAGCTTTCTTT
15,TRBV4-3,.,TRBJ1-1,.,CASSQVSVAGTEAFF,TGCGCCAGCAGCCAAGTTTCGGTGGCGGGGACTGAAGCTTTCTTT
13,TRBV7-9,TRBD2,TRBJ2-5,.,CASSPGLEETQYF,TGTGCCAGCAGCCCGGGACTAGAAGAGACCCAGTACTTC
15,TRBV11-1,.,TRBJ2-7,.,CASSPWGEAGREQYF,TGTGCCAGCAGCCCTTGGGGGGAGGCTGGGCGCGAGCAGTACTTC
15,TRBV7-3,.,TRBJ2-3,.,CASSLTGGHTDTQYF,TGTGCCAGCAGCTTAACTGGCGGCCACACAGATACGCAGTATTTT
13,TRBV10-3,.,TRBJ2-7,.,CAISQVTQYEQYF,TGTGCCATCAGTCAGGTTACTCAATACGAGCAGTACTTC
18,TRBV7-9,TRBD1,TRBJ1-3,.,CSSSLTPGQGASGNTIYF,TGTTCCAGCAGCTTAACCCCCGGACAGGGAGCATCTGGAAACACCATATATTTT
16,TRBV7-9,TRBD2,TRBJ2-3,.,CASSRVRGGTTDTQYF,TGTGCCAGCAGCCGCGTCCGGGGGGGTACCACAGATACGCAGTATTTT
16,TRBV11-2,TRBD2,TRBJ2-3,.,CASSEVIASGGDTQYF,TGTGCCAGCAGCGAAGTAATAGCTAGCGGGGGGGATACGCAGTATTTT
14,TRBV13,.,TRBJ2-1,.,CASSLERGNNEQFF,TGTGCCAGCAGCTTAGAAAGGGGTAACAATGAGCAGTTCTTC